Presented here are 5 T cell receptor beta chains from one specimen sequenced in a study of T cells in Graves' hyperthyroidism and ophthalmopathy. It was RNA transcripts that yielded the amplified TCR beta CDR3 regions. An initial round of RT-PCR targeting the TCR CDR3 relied on the HTBI primer set. TCRdb analysed the multiplex PCR reads with MiXCR anew, one entry per CDR3 protein. The data show around 340,000 distinct CDR3 sequences, with 21% seen just once and over 45% held by the top ten. Sequencing was carried out using blood. Receptors originate from a woman between 45 and 60 years old with Graves' hyperthyroidism.

The chain carries TRBV29-1 and TRBJ2-3; D is unresolved. From germline, CDR1 is SQVTM and CDR2 ANQGSEA. There are 12 residues in the CDR3. The V and J ends lost 6 bases and 6 bases respectively, with 13 bases between them. The DNA of the CDR3 is TGCAGCGTCGCCCACCACGGGGATACGCAGTATTTT. It translates to CSVAHHGDTQYF.

In this sample, this clonotype turned up many times. This rearrangement joins TRBV7-9 to TRBJ2-3; 11 bases match TRBD2. CDR1 and CDR2 from the germline V gene are SEHNR and FQNEAQ (reference sequence). V trimming: 5 bases; J trimming: 6 bases; junction bases outside the gene matches: 7. CDR3 length: 15 amino acids. CDR3: CASSLLAGAEDTQYF. For the CDR3, the DNA is TGTGCCAGCAGCCTACTAGCGGGAGCGGAGGATACGCAGTATTTT.

This clonotype was observed many times. This chain joins TRBV7-9 and TRBJ2-3, with 16 bases that match TRBD2. V shed 5 bases, J shed 4 bases, and the junction held 6 bases outside the gene matches. The germline V gene has CDR1 SEHNR and CDR2 FQNEAQ (reference sequence). The CDR3 is made up of 17 amino acids. CDR3 coding DNA: TGTGCCAGCAGCCCATCGGGACTAGCGGGAGGGGCAGATACGCAGTATTTT. This codes for CASSPSGLAGGADTQYF.

At least ten counts were recorded for this clonotype. The CDR3 is CASSRHSTGNYGYTF. DNA of the CDR3: TGTGCCAGCAGCAGACATTCGACAGGAAACTATGGCTACACCTTC. The J gene is TRBJ1-2, the V gene TRBV28; perhaps TRBD1 as D (6 bases). V was pared by 6 bases and J by 2 bases, with 16 bases between. The CDR3 is 15 residues long. The germline V gene encodes CDR1 MDHEN and CDR2 SYDVKM.

This clonotype has a handful of counts. The chain is built from TRBV2 and TRBJ2-2, with 7 nucleotides matching TRBD2. CDR3 length equals 19 residues. Unmatched junction bases numbered 21, after V lost 6 bases and J lost 5 bases. Per the germline V gene, CDR1 is SNHLY and CDR2 is FYNNEI. The CDR3 spells CASSHPPRGYGRNTGELFF. CDR3 nucleotide sequence: TGTGCCAGCAGCCATCCCCCTCGAGGCTACGGGAGGAATACCGGGGAGCTGTTTTTT. Based on the CDR3 plus reference TRBV2 and TRBJ2-2, the full variable domain is EPEVTQTPSHQVTQMGQEVILRCVPISNHLYFYWYRQILGQKVEFLVSFYNNEISEKSEIFDDQFSVERPDGSNFTLKIRSTKLEDSAMYFCASSHPPRGYGRNTGELFFGEGSRLTVL.